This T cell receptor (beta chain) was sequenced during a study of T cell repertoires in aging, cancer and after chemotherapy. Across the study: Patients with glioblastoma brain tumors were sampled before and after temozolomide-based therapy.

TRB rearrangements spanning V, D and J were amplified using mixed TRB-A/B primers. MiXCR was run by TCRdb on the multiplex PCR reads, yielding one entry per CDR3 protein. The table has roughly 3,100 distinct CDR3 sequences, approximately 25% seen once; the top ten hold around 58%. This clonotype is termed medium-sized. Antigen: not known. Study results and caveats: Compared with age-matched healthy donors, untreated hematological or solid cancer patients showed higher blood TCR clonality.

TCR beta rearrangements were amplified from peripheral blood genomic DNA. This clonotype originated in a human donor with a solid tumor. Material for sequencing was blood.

CDR3 in amino acids: CASSQSGRGYEQYF. The DNA of the CDR3 is TGTGCCAGCAGCCAGAGCGGGAGAGGGTACGAGCAGTACTTC. The genes are TRBV6-2 or TRBV6-3 and TRBJ2-7, with 8 bases lining up with TRBD2. The CDR3 is 14 amino acids. Losses at the gene ends were 6 bases for V and 4 bases for J; bases not matched to a gene: 8. The germline CDR1 and CDR2 sequences are MNHEY and SVGEGT.